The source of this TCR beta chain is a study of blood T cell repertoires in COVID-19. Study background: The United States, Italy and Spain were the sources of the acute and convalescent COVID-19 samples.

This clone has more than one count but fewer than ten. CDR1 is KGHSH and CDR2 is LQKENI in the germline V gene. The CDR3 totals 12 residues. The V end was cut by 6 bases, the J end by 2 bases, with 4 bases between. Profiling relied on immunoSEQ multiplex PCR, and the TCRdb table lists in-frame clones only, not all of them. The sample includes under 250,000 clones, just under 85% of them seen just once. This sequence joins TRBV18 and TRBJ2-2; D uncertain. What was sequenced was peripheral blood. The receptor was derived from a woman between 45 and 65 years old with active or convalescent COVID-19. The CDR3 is CASSPNTGELFF. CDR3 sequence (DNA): TGTGCCAGCTCCCCTAACACCGGGGAGCTGTTTTTT.